The 5 T cell receptor beta chains in this list originate from one sample, sequenced in a study of blood T cell repertoires in COVID-19. Sequencing was performed with immunoSEQ multiplex PCR; in TCRdb, only in-frame clones are kept and a portion is missing. Of about 210,000 clones listed, around 88% are singletons. Sequenced input: peripheral blood. The receptors come from a man between 18 and 35 years old with active or convalescent COVID-19.

This clone turned up a few times. The chain combines TRBV6-5 with TRBJ2-1; D is ambiguous. This CDR3 comprises 14 residues. The V gene lost 2 bases and the J gene lost 0 bases, with 5 bases spanning the gap. Germline V gene sequence: CDR1 MNHEY, CDR2 SVGAGI. The CDR3 DNA sequence: TGTGCCAGCAGTTACGGCCTCTCCTACAATGAGCAGTTCTTC. Translating gives CASSYGLSYNEQFF.

This clone was detected only once. The V and J genes are TRBV19 and TRBJ2-3; 8 positions match TRBD2. V trimming: 3 bases; J trimming: 5 bases; junction bases outside the gene matches: 4. CDR1 is LNHDA and CDR2 is SQIVND in the germline V gene (reference sequence). CDR3 length: 14 amino acids. The CDR3 DNA reads TGTGCCAGTAGTATTGGACTAGCTCTAGATACGCAGTATTTT. It yields the protein CASSIGLALDTQYF. The whole variable domain, remainder taken from reference TRBV19 and TRBJ2-3, is DGGITQSPKYLFRKEGQNVTLSCEQNLNHDAMYWYRQDPGQGLRLIYYSQIVNDFQKGDIAEGYSVSREKKESFPLTVTSAQKNPTAFYLCASSIGLALDTQYFGPGTRLTVL.

The chain couples TRBV9 to TRBJ2-1, with 12 bases identical to TRBD2. J was trimmed by 6 bases and V by 7 bases; bases with no gene match: 8. This CDR3 contains 15 residues. Germline V gene data show CDR1 as SGDLS and CDR2 as YYNGEE. The CDR3 here is CASSSGLAGPNEQFF. The CDR3 region has the DNA TGTGCCAGCTCCTCCGGACTAGCGGGACCCAATGAGCAGTTCTTC.

V gene TRBV5-4 combines with J gene TRBJ1-6, with TRBD1 as a possible D gene (5 bases). The CDR3 extends over 16 amino acids. CDR1 SGHNT and CDR2 YYREEE come from the germline V gene (reference sequence). V shed 0 bases and J shed 7 bases, with 14 bases lying between them. CDR3 bases: TGTGCCAGCAGCTTGGTAGGGGCCGCGGGGAATTCACCCCTCCACTTT. Its translation is CASSLVGAAGNSPLHF.

Here the CDR3 DNA reads TGTGCCAGCAGCTCAATAGCGGGAGTGGAGAATGAGCAGTTCTTC. Translation gives CASSSIAGVENEQFF. The V call is TRBV7-3, the J call TRBJ2-1, with TRBD2 matching 9 bases. The CDR3 is 15 residues long. Germline V gene sequence: CDR1 SGHTA, CDR2 FQGTGA. J gave up 7 bases and V 4 bases, and 8 bases lay outside the gene matches.